This T cell receptor beta chain was observed in a study of CD8 T cells in ankylosing spondylitis. Notes on the study in general: Typical of ankylosing spondylitis blood, it appeared, was a TCR beta motif of fewer than 10 highly homologous variants.

To note about this clonotype: The antigen is unknown.

V lost 4 bases, J lost 2 bases, and 6 bases stayed unmatched. This CDR3 has 15 amino acids. Germline CDR1 is ENHRY and CDR2 is SYGVKD. Libraries for TCR beta were made by quantitative 5'-RACE with molecular barcodes. TCRdb used MiXCR to reprocess the 5' RACE reads, holding one entry per CDR3 protein. The sample comprises around 210,000 distinct CDR3 sequences, approximately 8% of which are singletons, and 4.8% rests with the top ten. This receptor was identified in a female donor with ankylosing spondylitis or in good health (not recorded which). The specimen was blood, either unsorted or a sorted T cell fraction (not recorded which). J is TRBJ2-7 and V is TRBV10-3; 9 bases are shared with TRBD1. The CDR3 sequence is CAISGGQGAAYEQYF. Here the CDR3 DNA reads TGTGCCATCAGTGGGGGACAGGGAGCAGCCTACGAGCAGTACTTC.